This is a list of T cell receptor beta chains from one sample in a study of post-analysis software for immune sequencing data. TCRdb itself ran the PCR reads through MiXCR, one entry per CDR3 protein. Of about 540,000 distinct CDR3 sequences listed, 30% to 40% were seen once; the top ten hold approximately 6%. Sequencing was done on a sample of blood. Every receptor here comes from a girl aged 2-17 years with multiple sclerosis. Each CDR3 is given with its conserved first and last residue. A D gene is named only where the DNA matches it firmly. A row's size may be missing; if present it is once, few, many or a size class.

v_gene	abundance	d_gene	j_gene	CDR3aa	CDR3nt
TRBV20-1	many	NA	TRBJ2-7	CSATLDYEQYF	TGCAGTGCTACCTTAGACTACGAGCAGTACTTC
TRBV20-1	NA	TRBD1	TRBJ2-1	CSARDLTRGPNEQFF	TGCAGTGCTAGAGATCTAACTAGGGGGCCCAATGAGCAGTTCTTC
TRBV5-1	NA	NA	TRBJ1-6	CASSLVRGESPLHF	TGCGCCAGCAGCTTGGTCCGGGGGGAATCACCCCTCCACTTT
TRBV28	once	NA	TRBJ1-1	CASSPMGDPEAFF	TGTGCCAGCAGTCCCATGGGGGATCCTGAAGCTTTCTTT
TRBV12-3/TRBV12-4	NA	NA	TRBJ1-1	CASSAVRGVGLTEAFF	TGTGCCAGCAGCGCCGTTCGGGGGGTGGGTTTGACTGAAGCTTTCTTT
TRBV5-1	few	TRBD1	TRBJ1-2	CASSLSGGEDGYTF	TGCGCCAGCAGCTTATCAGGGGGCGAAGATGGCTACACCTTC
TRBV5-1	NA	NA	TRBJ1-2	CASSSRDGPYGYTF	TGCGCCAGCAGCTCTAGGGACGGCCCCTATGGCTACACCTTC
TRBV5-1	NA	NA	TRBJ1-2	CASSPSGVNSNYGYTF	TGCGCCAGCAGCCCCTCGGGGGTAAACTCTAACTATGGCTACACCTTC
TRBV20-1	few	NA	TRBJ2-1	CSASLFPGYNEQFF	TGCAGTGCTAGCCTTTTCCCCGGTTACAATGAGCAGTTCTTC
TRBV20-1	few	NA	TRBJ2-1	CSARGGSFRGSSYNEQFF	TGCAGTGCTAGAGGGGGTAGCTTTAGGGGCAGCTCCTACAATGAGCAGTTCTTC
TRBV24-1	few	NA	TRBJ2-4	CATSDLTGNIQYF	TGTGCCACCAGTGATTTAACGGGGAACATTCAGTACTTC
TRBV5-5	NA	NA	TRBJ1-6	CASSWTASNSPLHF	TGTGCCAGCAGCTGGACAGCTAGTAATTCACCCCTCCACTTT
TRBV20-1	NA	TRBD1	TRBJ1-5	CSARFTGAQPQHF	TGCAGTGCTAGGTTTACAGGGGCGCAGCCCCAGCATTTT
TRBV7-2	NA	TRBD2	TRBJ2-7	CASSKPPSSGKSSYEQYF	TGTGCCAGCAGCAAACCTCCCTCTAGCGGGAAGAGCTCCTACGAGCAGTACTTC
TRBV20-1	few	TRBD2	TRBJ2-7	CSARVKRGGYNEQYF	TGCAGTGCTAGAGTAAAGCGGGGGGGCTACAATGAGCAGTACTTC
TRBV14	few	TRBD1	TRBJ1-5	CASSHGTGRQPQHF	TGTGCCAGCAGCCATGGGACAGGGAGACAGCCCCAGCATTTT
TRBV11-2	NA	NA	TRBJ2-1	CASSRERVGEQFF	TGTGCCAGCAGCCGAGAGAGGGTCGGTGAGCAGTTCTTC
TRBV28	few	NA	TRBJ2-1	CASNPFVIRTDEQFF	TGTGCCAGCAACCCCTTTGTAATCCGGACCGATGAGCAGTTCTTC
TRBV5-5	few	TRBD1	TRBJ1-2	CASSAAYGQGEGLGYGYTF	TGTGCCAGCAGCGCTGCGTATGGACAGGGCGAGGGATTAGGCTATGGCTACACCTTC
TRBV20-1	few	TRBD2	TRBJ2-3	CRTSGGASDTQYF	TGCAGGACTAGCGGGGGGGCGTCAGATACGCAGTATTTT
TRBV6-5	NA	NA	TRBJ1-2	CASSSAGGDSYGYTF	TGTGCCAGCAGTTCAGCGGGGGGTGATTCCTATGGCTACACCTTC
TRBV12-5	NA	TRBD1	TRBJ1-1	CASGLPGQGTIDTEAFF	TGTGCTAGTGGTTTGCCGGGACAGGGGACGATCGACACTGAAGCTTTCTTT
TRBV21-1	few	NA	TRBJ2-7	CASSQGGQRGVSSYEQYF	TGTGCCAGCAGCCAAGGTGGCCAGCGGGGGGTTAGCTCCTACGAGCAGTACTTC
TRBV12-3/TRBV12-4	NA	NA	TRBJ2-4	CASSPLERKQNIQYF	TGTGCCAGCAGCCCTCTGGAGCGCAAACAAAACATTCAGTACTTC
TRBV28	few	NA	TRBJ2-7	CASSPGHRPPSSYEQYF	TGTGCCAGCAGTCCCGGACACCGCCCGCCAAGCTCCTACGAGCAGTACTTC
TRBV3-1	many	NA	TRBJ2-3	CASSLGQTDTQYF	TGTGCCAGCAGCTTGGGCCAAACAGATACGCAGTATTTT